The next 25 T cell receptor beta chains were all read from a single sample in a study of shared clonotypes between healthy human individuals. Using immunoSEQ multiplex PCR, the repertoire was profiled, and TCRdb retains in-frame clones only, with some absent. The table includes a few million clones, 85% to 95% detected once. Sequencing used naive CD4+ T cells from PBMCs. Subset here: CD45RA+ positively selected. These receptors all come from a young man in good health. Some clones in this sample may be carry-over from other donors' samples.

The chain couples TRBV6-1 to TRBJ2-7; D may match TRBD1 or TRBD2 (5 bases each). Trimming pared 3 bases from V and 1 base from J, leaving 13 bases between. Per the germline V gene, CDR1 is MNHNS and CDR2 is SASEGT. The CDR3 spans 15 residues. The CDR3 coding sequence is TGTGCCAGCAGTGAGGGCGTGGGGGTTTCCTACGAGCAGTACTTC. This gives the protein CASSEGVGVSYEQYF.

V usage is TRBV9 and J usage is TRBJ2-2; TRBD1 agrees at 8 bases. Germline V gene sequence: CDR1 SGDLS, CDR2 YYNGEE. V shed 6 bases and J 7 bases; nucleotides not matched to a gene: 11. The CDR3 is 15 amino acids. CDR3 sequence: CASNIGQGIIGELFF. As DNA, the CDR3 is TGTGCCAGCAACATCGGACAGGGTATTATCGGGGAGCTGTTTTTT.

This chain joins TRBV29-1 and TRBJ1-2; maybe TRBD1 (6 bases). Per germline, CDR1 SQVTM and CDR2 ANQGSEA. The CDR3 loop spans 13 amino acids. Trimming pared 8 bases from V and 8 bases from J, leaving 21 bases between. CDR3 region: CSSSPGGQRGYTF. As DNA, the CDR3 is TGCAGCTCCTCCCCGGGGGGGCAGAGGGGCTACACCTTC.

This sequence joins TRBV7-3 and TRBJ2-3; maybe TRBD2 (6 bases). The CDR3 totals 17 residues. Deletions cut 5 bases from V and 0 bases from J, with 18 bases between. Germline V gives CDR1 SGHTA, CDR2 FQGTGA. This chain's CDR3 is CASSPGGRGRSTDTQYF. Here the CDR3 DNA reads TGTGCCAGCAGCCCCGGGGGAAGAGGGCGAAGCACAGATACGCAGTATTTT.

The chain joins TRBV7-2 to TRBJ2-5; D unresolved. Germline V gene lookup returns CDR1 SGHTA and CDR2 FQGNSA. V lost 2 bases, J lost 7 bases, and 11 bases lay in between. The CDR3 covers 13 residues. The CDR3: CASSLLYPGTQYF. DNA of the CDR3: TGTGCCAGCAGCTTACTATACCCCGGGACCCAGTACTTC.

The V call is TRBV7-2, the J call TRBJ2-1; tentative D call: TRBD2 (6 bases). There are 13 residues in the CDR3. The germline CDR1 and CDR2 sequences are SGHTA and FQGNSA. Trimming removed 8 bases from V and 4 bases from J, with 12 bases in between. The CDR3 sequence is CASATSRYNEQFF. CDR3 sequence (DNA): TGTGCCAGCGCGACTAGTAGGTACAATGAGCAGTTCTTC.

This clone was counted once. Here the CDR3 reads CASSVGGDYFRSANEQFF. CDR3 in DNA: TGTGCCAGCAGCGTAGGGGGGGACTACTTTAGGTCCGCGAATGAGCAGTTCTTC. V and J are TRBV9 and TRBJ2-1; 7 bases are a match to TRBD2. Germline values: CDR1 SGDLS, CDR2 YYNGEE. This CDR3 comprises 18 residues. Trimming removed 0 bases from V and 7 bases from J; junction bases left unmatched: 16.

The chain couples TRBV28 to TRBJ1-4; no firm D call. The CDR3 is made up of 12 amino acids. Germline loops: CDR1 MDHEN, CDR2 SYDVKM. V was cut by 6 bases and J by 7 bases, with 9 bases left in between. The chain's CDR3 is CASRAFLEKLFF. DNA of the CDR3: TGTGCCAGCAGGGCCTTCCTTGAAAAACTGTTTTTT.

Points on this clone: Other DNA sequences from this sample encode an identical CDR3 as well. J is TRBJ1-5 and V is TRBV29-1, with 11 bases matching TRBD1. Germline assignment: CDR1 SQVTM and CDR2 ANQGSEA. The CDR3 contains 14 residues. V lost 6 bases, J lost 1 base, and 2 bases stayed unmatched. The CDR3 is CSVRDRGSNQPQHF. In DNA form, the CDR3 reads TGCAGCGTCCGGGACAGGGGGAGCAATCAGCCCCAGCATTTT.

This rearrangement joins TRBV25-1 to TRBJ2-5; TRBD2 might be the D (6 bases). Germline V gene data show CDR1 as MGHDK and CDR2 as SYGVNS. Between the trimmed V and J ends, which lost 3 bases and 4 bases, there was a span of 15 bases. There are 15 residues in the CDR3. The CDR3 loop is CASSDTSRRRETQYF. CDR3 bases: TGTGCCAGCAGTGATACTAGCAGGCGGAGAGAGACCCAGTACTTC.

This sequence joins TRBV28 and TRBJ1-1, with 7 bases matching TRBD1. V trimming: 7 bases; J trimming: 4 bases; junction bases outside the gene matches: 6. Looked up from germline, CDR1 is MDHEN and CDR2 is SYDVKM. This CDR3 contains 13 residues. CDR3 residues: CASTAGGSTEAFF. The CDR3 DNA reads TGTGCCAGCACCGCAGGGGGATCCACTGAAGCTTTCTTT.

The table lists this clone with a count of one. This chain connects TRBV27 to TRBJ2-7; 9 nucleotides match TRBD1. Germline V lookup: CDR1 MNHEY, CDR2 SMNVEV (reference sequence). This CDR3 is built from 17 residues. V was clipped by 6 bases and J by 4 bases; unmatched bases: 16. For the CDR3, the DNA is TGTGCCAGCAGGCCGGGACAGGGCTATTCCGGGCGTTACGAGCAGTACTTC. It specifies CASRPGQGYSGRYEQYF.

This clone has a single count. The rearrangement uses TRBV5-4 and TRBJ2-1, with D unclear. V lost 1 base and J lost 0, with 8 bases in between. The CDR3 totals 15 residues. Germline V lookup: CDR1 SGHNT, CDR2 YYREEE (reference sequence). CDR3 nucleotides: TGTGCCAGCAGCTTGAGCCTTGACTCCTACAATGAGCAGTTCTTC. It codes for CASSLSLDSYNEQFF.

This chain uses TRBV7-2 with TRBJ2-7; D perhaps matches TRBD1 (6 bases). Germline V CDR1 and CDR2: SGHTA, FQGNSA. Trimming removed 2 bases at V and 4 bases at J, with 15 bases between. The CDR3 extends over 15 amino acids. CDR3 amino acids: CASSLYITGKYEQYF. CDR3 DNA sequence: TGTGCCAGCAGCTTATATATAACAGGGAAGTACGAGCAGTACTTC.

The J gene is TRBJ1-5, the V gene TRBV5-1; the D gene is possibly TRBD1 (5 bases). In germline, CDR1 is SGHRS, CDR2 YFSETQ. V was clipped by 4 bases and J by 0 bases, with 11 bases between them. This CDR3 is built from 15 residues. The CDR3 region is CASSPTDPSNQPQHF. CDR3 nucleotides: TGCGCCAGCAGCCCGACAGACCCTAGCAATCAGCCCCAGCATTTT.

For this clone: In the same sample, other DNA sequences code for this CDR3. This sequence joins TRBV6-1 and TRBJ2-5; no definite D call. Between the trimmed V and J ends, which lost 6 bases and 2 bases, there was a span of 7 bases. Germline V gene data show CDR1 as MNHNS and CDR2 as SASEGT. This CDR3 comprises 12 residues. CDR3 DNA sequence: TGTGCCAGCAGCCCCCTTCAAGAGACCCAGTACTTC. It encodes CASSPLQETQYF.

In its sample, this clone was seen once. The gene calls are TRBV18 and TRBJ2-1, with D perhaps TRBD2 (5 bases). The CDR3 has 15 residues. Per the germline V gene, CDR1 is KGHSH and CDR2 is LQKENI. The V and J ends lost 3 bases and 9 bases respectively, with 18 bases between them. The CDR3 bases are TGTGCCAGCTCACCGATGGTTTCCGGGAATGGTGAGCAGTTCTTC. Protein sequence: CASSPMVSGNGEQFF.

The rearrangement uses TRBV7-2 and TRBJ2-2; D is unclear. The CDR3 extends over 15 amino acids. CDR1 is SGHTA and CDR2 is FQGNSA in the germline V gene. Trimming removed 7 bases from V and 0 bases from J, with 12 bases in between. The CDR3 nucleotides are TGTGCCAGCAACACCTTATCTACGAACACCGGGGAGCTGTTTTTT. Its protein is CASNTLSTNTGELFF.

The rearrangement joins TRBV5-6 to TRBJ1-2, with 9 bases matching TRBD1. V trimming: 2 bases; J trimming: 7 bases; junction bases outside the gene matches: 12. Per germline, CDR1 SGHDT and CDR2 YYEEEE. The CDR3 totals 16 residues. This chain's CDR3 is CASSFRDRDNGGGYTF. DNA of the CDR3: TGTGCCAGCAGCTTCCGGGACAGGGATAATGGGGGTGGCTACACCTTC.

The J gene is TRBJ2-7, the V gene TRBV9; the match to TRBD2 covers 9 bases. Germline CDR1 SGDLS, CDR2 YYNGEE. The trim removed 1 base at V and 9 bases at J, leaving 5 bases unmatched. The CDR3 has 13 residues. CDR3 in DNA: TGTGCCAGCAGCGTATCTAGCGGGATTGTGCAGTACTTC. It encodes CASSVSSGIVQYF.

As concerns this clone: The junction departs from the called germline gene at one end, perhaps through a read error. J is TRBJ2-1 and V is TRBV19; TRBD2 agrees at 11 bases. From germline, CDR1 is LNHDA and CDR2 SQIVND (reference sequence). This CDR3 comprises 16 residues. The CDR3 nucleotides read TGTGCCAGTAGGATAGCGGGAGGGAGCTCCTACAATGAGCAGTTCTTC. Amino acid sequence: CASRIAGGSSYNEQFF.

The rearrangement uses TRBV28 and TRBJ1-5; D may be TRBD1 (6 bases). The germline V and J ends were trimmed by 5 bases and 6 bases, with 17 bases remaining between them. CDR1 and CDR2 from the germline V gene are MDHEN and SYDVKM. This CDR3 has 15 amino acids. The CDR3 protein is CASSMSGEGSQPQHF. The CDR3 DNA is TGTGCCAGCAGTATGTCAGGGGAAGGGAGTCAGCCCCAGCATTTT.

A note on this clone: Other DNA sequences in this specimen translate into the identical CDR3. This chain links TRBV4-1 with TRBJ2-7; D possibly uses TRBD1 or TRBD2 (5 bases each). This CDR3 region has 15 residues. Germline lookup yields CDR1 MGHRA and CDR2 YSYEKL. Trimming took off 3 bases at V and 3 bases at J, with 15 bases between the two ends. Here the CDR3 DNA reads TGCGCCAGCAGCCAGGTGGGGACGGGGAACTACGAGCAGTACTTC. Protein: CASSQVGTGNYEQYF.

The chain links TRBV10-3 to TRBJ2-7, with D perhaps matching TRBD2 (5 bases). CDR1 is ENHRY, CDR2 SYGVKD, per germline. CDR3 length equals 16 residues. V gave up 0 bases and J gave up 7 bases, with 19 bases separating them. The DNA of the CDR3 is TGTGCCATCAGTGAGTCGAGGTTAACAATTAAGCGGGAGCAGTACTTC. As protein: CAISESRLTIKREQYF.

The genes are TRBV9 and TRBJ2-7; D uncertain. V was cut by 4 bases and J by 6 bases, with 17 bases left in between. The CDR3 is 14 residues long. CDR1 and CDR2 (germline): SGDLS, YYNGEE. CDR3 loop: CASSTRINSGEQYF. DNA for the CDR3: TGTGCCAGCAGCACCCGGATAAACAGTGGCGAGCAGTACTTC.